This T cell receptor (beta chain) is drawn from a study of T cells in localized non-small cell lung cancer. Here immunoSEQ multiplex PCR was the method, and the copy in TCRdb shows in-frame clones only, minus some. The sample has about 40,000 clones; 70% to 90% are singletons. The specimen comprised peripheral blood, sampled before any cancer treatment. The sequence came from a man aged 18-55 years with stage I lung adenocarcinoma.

The CDR3 reads CASSPRATSSNREQFF. The CDR3 DNA reads as TGTGCCAGTAGTCCACGAGCGACCTCTTCAAACCGGGAGCAGTTCTTC. The chain is built from TRBV19 and TRBJ2-1; no reliable D call. The CDR3 is made up of 16 amino acids. V was clipped by 5 bases and J by 10 bases, with 24 bases between them. Germline V gene sequence: CDR1 LNHDA, CDR2 SQIVND (reference sequence).